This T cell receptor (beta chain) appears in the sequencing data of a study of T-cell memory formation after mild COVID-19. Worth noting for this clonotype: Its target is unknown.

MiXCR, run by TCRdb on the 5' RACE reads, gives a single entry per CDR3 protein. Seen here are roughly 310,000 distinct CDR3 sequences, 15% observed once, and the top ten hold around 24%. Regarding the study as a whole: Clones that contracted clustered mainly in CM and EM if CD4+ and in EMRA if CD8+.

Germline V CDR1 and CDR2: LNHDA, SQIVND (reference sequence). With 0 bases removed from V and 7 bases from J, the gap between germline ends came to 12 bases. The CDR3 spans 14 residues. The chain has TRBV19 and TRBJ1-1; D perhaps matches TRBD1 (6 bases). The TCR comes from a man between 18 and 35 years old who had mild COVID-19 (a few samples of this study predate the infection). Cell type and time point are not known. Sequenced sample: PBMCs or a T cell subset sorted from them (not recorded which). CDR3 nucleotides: TGTGCCAGTAGTATAGATCGGGGGCCGTATGAAGCTTTCTTT. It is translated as CASSIDRGPYEAFF. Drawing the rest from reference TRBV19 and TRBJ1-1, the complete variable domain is DGGITQSPKYLFRKEGQNVTLSCEQNLNHDAMYWYRQDPGQGLRLIYYSQIVNDFQKGDIAEGYSVSREKKESFPLTVTSAQKNPTAFYLCASSIDRGPYEAFFGQGTRLTVV.